The 15 T cell receptor beta chains below were found in one sample sequenced in a study of T cells in narcolepsy. Repertoires were generated with immunoSEQ multiplex PCR, while TCRdb's copy carries only in-frame clones and drops some. The sample holds tens of thousands of clones; around 90% are singletons and the top ten take 0.83%. The sample was CD45RA- memory CD4+ T cells from PBMCs. These receptors were obtained from a human donor with narcolepsy.

The chain is built from TRBV18 and TRBJ1-5; no definite D call. The germline V gene encodes CDR1 KGHSH and CDR2 LQKENI. V was pared by 2 bases and J by 5 bases, with 7 bases between. The CDR3 contains 13 residues. The CDR3 DNA sequence: TGTGCCAGCTCACCAGTCTCCGATCAGCCCCAGCATTTT. Amino acid sequence: CASSPVSDQPQHF.

This chain links TRBV5-1 with TRBJ2-1; a possible D gene is TRBD2 (6 bases). Germline assignment: CDR1 SGHRS and CDR2 YFSETQ. The CDR3 runs to 15 residues. The V end was cut by 0 bases, the J end by 8 bases, with 15 bases between. CDR3 nucleotide sequence: TGCGCCAGCAGCTTGGATTCCGGGAGTATCGATGAGCAGTTCTTC. This gives the protein CASSLDSGSIDEQFF.

The chain links TRBV19 to TRBJ2-1, with 14 bases matching TRBD2. Trimming at V came to 6 bases and at J to 8 bases, leaving 9 bases not matched to a gene. Per the germline V gene, CDR1 is LNHDA and CDR2 is SQIVND (reference sequence). The length of the CDR3 is 16 residues. CDR3 sequence (DNA): TGTGCCAGTAGATCACTCAGACTAGCGGGAGGGGATGAGCAGTTCTTC. Translated, it gives CASRSLRLAGGDEQFF.

The chain joins TRBV6-6 to TRBJ1-3; D not resolved. There are 13 residues in the CDR3. Trimming left V 8 bases short and J 1 base short, with 9 bases between. The V gene's germline CDR1 is MNHNY and CDR2 SVGAGI (reference sequence). The CDR3 DNA follows: TGTGCCAGCTGGGGTCTGTCTGGAAACACCATATATTTT. Its translation: CASWGLSGNTIYF.

The V gene is TRBV19, the J gene TRBJ2-1; D remains ambiguous. The CDR3 length is 13 residues. CDR1 LNHDA and CDR2 SQIVND come from the germline V gene (reference sequence). Trimming stripped 1 base from V and 5 bases from J, with 6 bases between. CDR3: CASSIADDNEQFF. The CDR3 coding sequence is TGTGCCAGTAGTATAGCCGACGACAATGAGCAGTTCTTC. The full variable domain, completed using reference TRBV19 and TRBJ2-1, is DGGITQSPKYLFRKEGQNVTLSCEQNLNHDAMYWYRQDPGQGLRLIYYSQIVNDFQKGDIAEGYSVSREKKESFPLTVTSAQKNPTAFYLCASSIADDNEQFFGPGTRLTVL.

The chain has TRBV29-1 and TRBJ2-1; 8 bases match TRBD1. The CDR3 contains 14 residues. The germline gives CDR1 SQVTM, CDR2 ANQGSEA. V gave up 7 bases and J gave up 0 bases; unmatched junction bases: 5. This CDR3 reads CSGRQGASYNEQFF. In DNA form, the CDR3 reads TGCAGCGGCCGTCAGGGGGCCTCCTACAATGAGCAGTTCTTC.

This clone was detected only once. V gene TRBV15 combines with J gene TRBJ2-1; D gene ambiguous. The CDR3 is made up of 13 amino acids. Germline V gives CDR1 LNHNV, CDR2 YYDKDF (reference sequence). The ends were cut back, 9 bases at V and 0 bases at J, with 9 bases in the middle. DNA for the CDR3: TGTGCCACTAGCCGAGGCTCCTACAATGAGCAGTTCTTC. This encodes CATSRGSYNEQFF.

V and J are TRBV23-1 and TRBJ1-2, with D unclear. Being an ORF, TRBV23-1 has a function that is uncertain. V lost 6 bases and J lost 8, with 16 bases in between. CDR3 size: 13 residues. The chain's CDR3 is CASSLRRERGYTF. The CDR3 nucleotides are TGCGCCAGCAGCCTCAGGCGAGAGAGGGGCTACACCTTC.

This clone came up once. V usage is TRBV29-1 and J usage is TRBJ2-3, with TRBD1 identical over 8 bases. The V and J ends lost 7 bases and 4 bases, in that order; junction bases with no gene match: 10. Looked up from germline, CDR1 is SQVTM and CDR2 is ANQGSEA. The CDR3 is 14 residues long. For the CDR3, the DNA is TGCAGCGGACAAGGACAGGGAAGCGCAGATACGCAGTATTTT. It encodes CSGQGQGSADTQYF.

With respect to this clone: The germline gene is not matched at one end of the junction; a read error may be the cause. This chain connects TRBV7-3 to TRBJ1-2; D is unclear. CDR1 and CDR2 (germline): SGHTA, FQGTGA. The CDR3 spans 16 residues. The CDR3 DNA reads TGTGCCAGCAGCCTAACCCCAGCGGACGGACTGGGGGGCTACACCTTC. It yields the protein CASSLTPADGLGGYTF. Full variable domain (remainder filled in from reference TRBV7-3 and TRBJ1-2): GAGVSQTPSNKVTEKGKYVELRCDPISGHTALYWYRQSLGQGPEFLIYFQGTGAADDSGLPNDRFFAVRPEGSVSTLKIQRTERGDSAVYLCASSLTPADGLGGYTFGSGTRLTVV.

The chain uses TRBV11-1 and TRBJ1-2; 10 positions match TRBD1. The V gene end was trimmed by 5 bases and the J gene end by 5 bases; junction bases not matched to a gene: 5. Germline loops: CDR1 SGHAT, CDR2 FQDESV (reference sequence). This CDR3 comprises 14 residues. The CDR3 DNA is TGTGCCAGCAGCCTCGGACAGGGGGGGTATGGCTACACCTTC. Translated: CASSLGQGGYGYTF. The full variable domain, its missing parts supplied by reference TRBV11-1 and TRBJ1-2, is EAEVAQSPRYKITEKSQAVAFWCDPISGHATLYWYRQILGQGPELLVQFQDESVVDDSQLPKDRFSAERLKGVDSTLKIQPAELGDSAMYLCASSLGQGGYGYTFGSGTRLTVV.

The V gene is TRBV2, the J gene TRBJ1-4, with D hard to call. The CDR3 contains 12 residues. From germline, CDR1 is SNHLY and CDR2 FYNNEI. V shed 8 bases and J shed 4 bases, with 8 bases lying between them. CDR3 nucleotides: TGTGCCAGCCAGAAGGTTAATGAAAAACTGTTTTTT. As protein: CASQKVNEKLFF.

The chain joins TRBV19 to TRBJ2-5; 8 bases are a match to TRBD1. V dropped 5 bases and J dropped 4; count of bases not matched to a gene: 6. From germline, CDR1 is LNHDA and CDR2 SQIVND (reference sequence). The CDR3 has 14 residues. CDR3 amino acids: CASSQGAGRETQYF. The CDR3 nucleotides read TGTGCCAGTAGTCAGGGGGCGGGAAGAGAGACCCAGTACTTC.

The chain links TRBV11-1 to TRBJ1-6, with a tentative D call TRBD1 (6 bases). Germline V gene sequence: CDR1 SGHAT, CDR2 FQDESV (reference sequence). Trimming removed 3 bases from V and 7 bases from J, with 13 bases in between. The CDR3 runs to 15 residues. CDR3 amino acids: CASSLTRGGNSPLHF. In DNA, the CDR3 is TGTGCCAGCAGCTTGACCAGGGGAGGCAATTCACCCCTCCACTTT.

The chain is built from TRBV7-2 and TRBJ1-2, with no clear D. This CDR3 comprises 14 residues. With 5 bases removed from V and 2 bases from J, the gap between germline ends came to 12 bases. Germline V CDR1 and CDR2: SGHTA, FQGNSA. In nucleotides, the CDR3 is TGTGCCAGCAGCGATTCAGCGCGGAACTATGGCTACACCTTC. It yields the protein CASSDSARNYGYTF.